Sequencing of this T cell receptor (beta chain) was carried out in a study of T cell repertoires in cytomegalovirus infection. Study-wide background: HLA-C-restricted CMV epitopes, recently identified, and well-studied HLA-B-restricted ones were used by the study.

Notes on this clonotype: Its antigen is currently unknown.

Study outcomes and limitations: In two of eight donors, the top clonotype was HLA-C-restricted CMV-specific. Cumulative frequency (of public TCR beta family members) identified carriers of CMV plus the relevant HLA.

MiXCR, run by TCRdb on the reads, gives a single entry per CDR3 protein. The sample lists some 940,000 distinct CDR3 sequences; roughly 30% were seen once. Germline CDR1 and CDR2: MGHRA and YSYEKL. V was pared by 3 bases and J by 4 bases, with 4 bases between. The CDR3 runs to 12 residues. This chain links TRBV4-1 with TRBJ1-5, with unresolved D. The sequence derives from a human donor in good health (CMV status not recorded). Some clones in this sample may be carry-over from other donors' samples. The specimen was cultured CD8+ T cells from PBMCs, collected from culture after CMV antigen stimulation. DNA of the CDR3: TGCGCCAGCAGCCATACAAATCAGCCCCAGCATTTT. Translated, it gives CASSHTNQPQHF.